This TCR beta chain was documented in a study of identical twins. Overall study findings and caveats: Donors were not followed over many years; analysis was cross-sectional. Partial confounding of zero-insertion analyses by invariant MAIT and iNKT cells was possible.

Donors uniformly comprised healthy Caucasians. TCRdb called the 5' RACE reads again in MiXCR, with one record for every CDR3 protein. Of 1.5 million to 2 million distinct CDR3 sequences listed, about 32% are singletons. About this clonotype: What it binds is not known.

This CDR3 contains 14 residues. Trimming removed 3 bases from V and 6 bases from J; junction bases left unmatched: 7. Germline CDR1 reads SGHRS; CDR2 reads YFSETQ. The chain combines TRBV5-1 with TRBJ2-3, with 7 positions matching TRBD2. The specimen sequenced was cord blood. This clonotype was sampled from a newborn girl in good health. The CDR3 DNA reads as TGCGCCAGCAGCTCGGGAGGCCCCCTCGATACGCAGTATTTT. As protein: CASSSGGPLDTQYF.